A single sample is the source of the 9 T cell receptor beta chains below, sequenced in a study of CXCR3-negative and CXCR3-positive naive CD8 T cells. The study made its TRB cDNA libraries by 5' RACE, adding UMI labels. Each CDR3 protein gets one entry in TCRdb, which reprocessed the 5' RACE reads and gives no DNA. Reported are 100,000 to 150,000 distinct CDR3 sequences; the ten largest clones contain approximately 0.3%. Sequencing input: naive CXCR3- CD8+ T cells from blood. As for subset: CD45RO-CCR7+CD27+CD95- naive CD8+ T cells lacking CXCR3 (TNR3-). These receptors came from a human donor in good health. Some clones in this sample may be carry-over from other donors' samples.

V gene TRBV10-2 combines with J gene TRBJ2-1; no DNA is available, so the TRBD2 call from TCRdb remains unchecked. The germline gives CDR1 WSHSY, CDR2 SAAADI. CDR3 size: 14 residues. This CDR3 is CASGGGGLSDEQFF.

The V call is TRBV4-1, the J call TRBJ1-5; the D gene TCRdb calls, TRBD1, cannot be checked with no DNA. The CDR3 runs to 15 residues. From germline, CDR1 is MGHRA and CDR2 YSYEKL. The CDR3 spells CASSQEGQGSPPQHF.

The chain employs TRBV4-2 and TRBJ2-7; TCRdb selects TRBD1, and the lack of DNA leaves this call unchecked. Germline V gene lookup returns CDR1 LGHNA and CDR2 YNFKEQ. The CDR3 runs to 14 residues. The CDR3 region is CASSQSRQDYEQYF.

This rearrangement joins TRBV11-2 to TRBJ2-7; as DNA is missing, the TRBD2 call by TCRdb cannot be tested. In germline, CDR1 is SGHAT, CDR2 FQNNGV. This CDR3 comprises 14 residues. The CDR3 spells CASSVAGGPYEQYF. Supplemented by reference TRBV11-2 and TRBJ2-7, the full variable domain reads EAGVAQSPRYKIIEKRQSVAFWCNPISGHATLYWYQQILGQGPKLLIQFQNNGVVDDSQLPKDRFSAERLKGVDSTLKIQPAKLEDSAVYLCASSVAGGPYEQYFGPGTRLTVT.

V is TRBV20-1 and J is TRBJ2-7; checking the TCRdb D call of TRBD1 is not possible without DNA. This CDR3 spans 13 amino acids. Germline CDR1 reads DFQATT; CDR2 reads SNEGSKA (reference sequence). CDR3 amino acids: CSASNTGGSEQYF.

V is TRBV27 and J is TRBJ2-7; the TCRdb D gene call, TRBD1, has no DNA to confirm it. The CDR3 is 13 residues long. CDR1 MNHEY and CDR2 SMNVEV come from the germline V gene (reference sequence). The CDR3 loop is CASSLLGGGEQYF.

The V call is TRBV7-9, the J call TRBJ1-5. This CDR3 region has 17 residues. Germline V CDR1 and CDR2: SEHNR, FQNEAQ (reference sequence). The CDR3 protein is CASSSNTGRHSNQPQHF.

The chain carries TRBV7-9 and TRBJ2-7; as DNA is missing, the TRBD1 call by TCRdb cannot be tested. The CDR3 consists of 18 residues. Germline CDR1 and CDR2: SEHNR and FQNEAQ (reference sequence). The CDR3 here is CASRQGGFDGAVAGEQYF.

The chain is built from TRBV6-5 and TRBJ2-1; checking the TCRdb D call of TRBD1 is not possible without DNA. Germline V lookup: CDR1 MNHEY, CDR2 SVGAGI. The CDR3 is made up of 16 amino acids. Here the CDR3 reads CASSYAGGQSHNEQFF.